The 23 T cell receptor beta chains below were found in one sample sequenced in a study of shared clonotypes between healthy human individuals. Using immunoSEQ multiplex PCR, the repertoire was profiled, and TCRdb retains in-frame clones only, with some absent. In the table there are over a million clones, around 98.5% of which are singletons. The sequencing input was naive CD4+ T cells sorted from blood. Specified subset: CD45RA+ positively selected. All receptors derive from a man aged 25 to 45 in good health.

This chain joins TRBV5-5 and TRBJ2-5, with D possibly TRBD1 on 7 matching bases. The CDR3 totals 19 residues. The germline V and J ends were trimmed by 6 bases and 2 bases, with 29 bases remaining between them. CDR1 SGHKS and CDR2 YYEKEE come from the germline V gene (reference sequence). CDR3 nucleotide sequence: TGTGCCAGCAACCAACGCACGGACAGGAGGGGAAGTAGTCAAGAGACCCAGTACTTC. As protein: CASNQRTDRRGSSQETQYF.

DNA for the CDR3: TGCGCCAGCAGCTTGGAACAGGGAGAGGGACGCAATGAGCAGTTCTTC. Protein sequence: CASSLEQGEGRNEQFF. The chain is built from TRBV5-1 and TRBJ2-1; possible D gene TRBD1, 6 bases. Trimming stripped 0 bases from V and 6 bases from J, with 16 bases between. CDR1 and CDR2 (germline): SGHRS, YFSETQ. The CDR3 is 16 residues long.

V usage is TRBV11-2 and J usage is TRBJ2-5; 7 nucleotides match TRBD2. CDR3 size: 14 residues. CDR1 SGHAT and CDR2 FQNNGV come from the germline V gene. Trimming removed 1 base from V and 4 bases from J; junction bases left unmatched: 3. The chain's CDR3 is CASSLGGGSETQYF. CDR3 DNA: TGTGCCAGCAGCTTAGGGGGAGGGTCAGAGACCCAGTACTTC. Variable domain in full (rest from reference TRBV11-2 and TRBJ2-5): EAGVAQSPRYKIIEKRQSVAFWCNPISGHATLYWYQQILGQGPKLLIQFQNNGVVDDSQLPKDRFSAERLKGVDSTLKIQPAKLEDSAVYLCASSLGGGSETQYFGPGTRLLVL.

The genes are TRBV7-2 and TRBJ2-3; 11 bases match TRBD2. CDR3 length equals 16 residues. The V gene end was trimmed by 6 bases and the J gene end by 0 bases; junction bases not matched to a gene: 5. Germline CDR1 and CDR2: SGHTA and FQGNSA. The CDR3 DNA sequence: TGTGCCAGCAGTTCCGGGACTAGCGGAAGCACAGATACGCAGTATTTT. Translation gives CASSSGTSGSTDTQYF.

This CDR3 reads CASSGPGTKRYEQYF. Written as DNA, the CDR3 is TGTGCCAGTAGTGGTCCCGGGACTAAACGCTACGAGCAGTACTTC. The chain combines TRBV19 with TRBJ2-7; 7 nucleotides agree with TRBD2. Germline CDR1 reads LNHDA; CDR2 reads SQIVND (reference sequence). The trim removed 5 bases at V and 3 bases at J, leaving 10 bases unmatched. The CDR3 contains 15 residues.

To note about this clone: Other DNA sequences within the sample encode an identical CDR3. The chain joins TRBV6-1 to TRBJ2-1; 11 nucleotides agree with TRBD2. CDR1 MNHNS and CDR2 SASEGT come from the germline V gene. Unmatched junction bases numbered 4, after V lost 0 bases and J lost 6 bases. CDR3 length: 16 amino acids. CDR3 amino acids: CASSEALAGGRNEQFF. The CDR3 DNA sequence: TGTGCCAGCAGTGAAGCGTTAGCGGGAGGGCGCAATGAGCAGTTCTTC.

This chain joins TRBV5-1 and TRBJ2-1, with 14 bases identical to TRBD2. This CDR3 contains 16 residues. Trimming took 4 bases from V and 9 from J; bases not matched to a gene: 9. Germline CDR1 reads SGHRS; CDR2 reads YFSETQ. CDR3 nucleotides: TGCGCCAGCAGCCTAAAGGGACTAGCGGGAGAGGTTGAGCAGTTCTTC. This sequence encodes CASSLKGLAGEVEQFF.

The rearrangement joins TRBV14 to TRBJ2-3, with 7 bases lining up with TRBD1. Unmatched junction bases numbered 4, after V lost 1 base and J lost 3 bases. Looked up from germline, CDR1 is SGHDN and CDR2 is FVKESK. This CDR3 is built from 15 residues. This CDR3 is CASSQGQGRTDTQYF. DNA for the CDR3: TGTGCCAGCAGCCAAGGACAGGGCCGTACAGATACGCAGTATTTT.

The chain recombines TRBV28 with TRBJ1-1; TRBD1 aligns across 9 bases. Unmatched junction bases numbered 6, after V lost 6 bases and J lost 1 base. Germline CDR1 reads MDHEN; CDR2 reads SYDVKM. The CDR3 totals 15 residues. The CDR3 spells CASSGTGSQNTEAFF. CDR3 nucleotides: TGTGCCAGCAGCGGGACAGGGTCCCAGAACACTGAAGCTTTCTTT.

The chain links TRBV4-1 to TRBJ2-1; 13 nucleotides match TRBD2. CDR1 is MGHRA, CDR2 YSYEKL, per germline. The J segment lost 0 bases and the V segment lost 6 bases, leaving 17 bases of the junction unmatched. The CDR3 sequence is 21 residues long. The CDR3 bases are TGCGCCAGCAGGACCGGGGGACTAGCGGGAACGAATGTAGGCTCCTACAATGAGCAGTTCTTC. It encodes CASRTGGLAGTNVGSYNEQFF.

As DNA, the CDR3 is TGTGCCAGCAGCTTAGCTAGGGACGACAATGAGCAGTTCTTC. This gives the protein CASSLARDDNEQFF. The J gene is TRBJ2-1, the V gene TRBV7-9; TRBD1 or TRBD2 may be the D gene (5 bases each). CDR1 is SEHNR and CDR2 is FQNEAQ in the germline V gene (reference sequence). Trimming removed 0 bases from V and 5 bases from J, with 8 bases in between. The CDR3 consists of 14 residues.

V and J are TRBV5-1 and TRBJ2-3; 12 bases fit TRBD2. This CDR3 has 14 amino acids. Germline loops: CDR1 SGHRS, CDR2 YFSETQ. With V trimmed by 0 bases and J by 8 bases, 1 base remained unmatched. CDR3 sequence (DNA): TGCGCCAGCAGCTTGGGACTAGCGGGAGTTACGCAGTATTTT. Its translation: CASSLGLAGVTQYF.

The chain combines TRBV28 with TRBJ2-7; D remains ambiguous. The CDR3 sequence is 11 residues long. V was shortened by 5 bases and J by 3 bases, with 5 bases between the two germline ends. CDR1 is MDHEN, CDR2 SYDVKM, per germline. CDR3 DNA sequence: TGTGCCAGCAGTGAATTCTACGAGCAGTACTTC. Translated, it gives CASSEFYEQYF.

This clone was detected only once. The gene calls are TRBV11-2 and TRBJ1-4; D gene ambiguous. V lost 1 base and J 6 bases, leaving 3 bases between the germline ends. Germline V gene data show CDR1 as SGHAT and CDR2 as FQNNGV. The CDR3 extends over 12 amino acids. CDR3 in DNA: TGTGCCAGCAGCTTAGGGGATGAAAAACTGTTTTTT. This sequence encodes CASSLGDEKLFF.

The chain recombines TRBV9 with TRBJ1-1, with D hard to call. This CDR3 spans 14 amino acids. Trimming shortened V by 2 bases and J by 1 base, and 9 bases separated the two germline ends. Germline CDR1 is SGDLS and CDR2 is YYNGEE. The chain's CDR3 is CASSVLTGNTEAFF. CDR3 nucleotide sequence: TGTGCCAGCAGCGTCCTGACTGGGAACACTGAAGCTTTCTTT.

The chain combines TRBV19 with TRBJ2-7; no clear D. Looked up from germline, CDR1 is LNHDA and CDR2 is SQIVND (reference sequence). V was shortened by 8 bases and J by 3 bases, with 5 bases between the two germline ends. The length of the CDR3 is 10 residues. The CDR3 region is CASDFYEQYF. The CDR3 region has the DNA TGTGCCAGTGATTTCTACGAGCAGTACTTC.

This clone was observed once. The gene calls are TRBV5-1 and TRBJ2-3; 10 bases line up with TRBD1. The V gene end was trimmed by 4 bases and the J gene end by 3 bases; junction bases not matched to a gene: 8. The CDR3 loop spans 16 amino acids. The germline CDR1 and CDR2 sequences are SGHRS and YFSETQ. The CDR3 DNA reads TGCGCCAGCAGCGCATGGACAGGGGGAGGGACAGATACGCAGTATTTT. It specifies CASSAWTGGGTDTQYF.

The rearrangement uses TRBV5-1 and TRBJ2-5, with D hard to call. The germline CDR1 and CDR2 sequences are SGHRS and YFSETQ. V was pared by 5 bases and J by 5 bases, with 13 bases between. CDR3 size: 13 residues. The CDR3 reads CASREGPGETQYF. For the CDR3, the DNA is TGCGCCAGCAGAGAAGGACCCGGGGAGACCCAGTACTTC.

In its sample, this clone was seen once. The chain is built from TRBV7-6 and TRBJ2-1, with 7 positions matching TRBD1. The CDR3 extends over 13 amino acids. J gave up 9 bases and V 4 bases, and 6 bases lay outside the gene matches. The germline V gene has CDR1 SGHVS and CDR2 FNYEAQ. This CDR3 is CASSSLEGAEQFF. CDR3 DNA sequence: TGTGCCAGCAGCTCACTCGAGGGGGCTGAGCAGTTCTTC.

The J gene is TRBJ2-7, the V gene TRBV5-1, with TRBD2 matching 10 bases. The CDR3 sequence is 16 residues long. Germline loops: CDR1 SGHRS, CDR2 YFSETQ. V was pared by 0 bases and J by 2 bases, with 5 bases of the junction left unmatched. CDR3 residues: CASSLAETSGTYEQYF. CDR3 nucleotides: TGCGCCAGCAGCTTGGCCGAAACTAGCGGGACCTACGAGCAGTACTTC.

The rearrangement uses TRBV27 and TRBJ2-7, with 8 bases that match TRBD1. Germline V CDR1 and CDR2: MNHEY, SMNVEV (reference sequence). This CDR3 has 13 amino acids. V was pared by 0 bases and J by 11 bases, with 6 bases of the junction left unmatched. The CDR3 loop is CASSLSEDRAKYF. The CDR3 DNA reads TGTGCCAGCAGTTTATCCGAGGACAGGGCGAAGTACTTC.

The chain combines TRBV4-1 with TRBJ1-5; D unclear. The CDR3 extends over 16 amino acids. The V gene lost 2 bases and the J gene lost 0 bases, with 11 bases spanning the gap. Germline-derived CDR1 and CDR2 are MGHRA and YSYEKL. The CDR3 nucleotides read TGCGCCAGCAGCCAATTACCGACAAGTAGCAATCAGCCCCAGCATTTT. Translation: CASSQLPTSSNQPQHF.

J is TRBJ2-1 and V is TRBV10-3; D is undetermined. This CDR3 is 12 amino acids long. Germline V lookup: CDR1 ENHRY, CDR2 SYGVKD. V lost 5 bases and J lost 6, with 8 bases in between. The CDR3 region is CAISPRPNEQFF. The DNA for the CDR3 is TGTGCCATCAGTCCACGGCCCAATGAGCAGTTCTTC.